The rows below give T cell receptor beta chains drawn from one sample of a study of OX40 agonist ivuxolimab in advanced cancers. Generated by immunoSEQ multiplex PCR, the TCRdb table keeps only in-frame clones and is missing some. This sample has over 15,000 clones, with about four fifths found just once. The specimen comprised CD4+ or CD8+ T cells sorted from blood, sampled in a trial of the OX40 agonist ivuxolimab. These receptors were taken from an adult with an advanced solid tumor such as melanoma, head and neck, liver or kidney cancer. The conserved cysteine and the conserved F or W are not part of the CDR3 here. Fields, in order: V gene, CDR3 protein.

V gene: TRBV7-9
CDR3 protein: ASSLLTSGGPAGETQY

V gene: TRBV7-3
CDR3 protein: ASSLTGGSLTNYGYT

V gene: TRBV6-1
CDR3 protein: ASSELAAGGTDTQY

V gene: TRBV9
CDR3 protein: ASSPHPASGANVLT

V gene: TRBV9
CDR3 protein: ASSGRGETYNEQF

V gene: TRBV14
CDR3 protein: ASSQGGDYEQY

V gene: TRBV4-3
CDR3 protein: ASSQDFSSGSSYEQY

V gene: TRBV4-1
CDR3 protein: ASSQRMGQGGNEQF

V gene: TRBV7-6
CDR3 protein: ASSFGTVDYEQY

V gene: TRBV29-1
CDR3 protein: SLTSSGSNTEAF

V gene: TRBV19
CDR3 protein: ASSIGWDSPTDTQY

V gene: TRBV27
CDR3 protein: ASRRQVTDYEQY

V gene: TRBV11-2
CDR3 protein: ASSLEESGDGYT

V gene: TRBV11-3
CDR3 protein: ASSKRGPAGETQY

V gene: TRBV19
CDR3 protein: ASEQGNQPQH

V gene: TRBV4-2
CDR3 protein: ASSDSVHEQY

V gene: TRBV6-1
CDR3 protein: ASRALAGATGELF

V gene: TRBV9
CDR3 protein: ASSSTGRNYEQY

V gene: TRBV5-1
CDR3 protein: ASNQGTGGYIQY

V gene: TRBV11-3
CDR3 protein: ASSLGSGYEQY

V gene: TRBV11-2
CDR3 protein: ASSRWASAQRETQY

V gene: TRBV9
CDR3 protein: ASSEDRAAEAF

V gene: TRBV4-1
CDR3 protein: ASSQDLVERYGYT

V gene: TRBV25-1
CDR3 protein: ASSVGYRQTQY

V gene: TRBV27
CDR3 protein: ASLVGGLAF

V gene: TRBV4-1
CDR3 protein: ASSPTVIAGGNTGELF

V gene: TRBV9
CDR3 protein: ASSRDRAWETQY

V gene: TRBV4-3
CDR3 protein: ASSPVGLAGRGGFYNEQF

V gene: TRBV25-1
CDR3 protein: ASSATGVEQY

V gene: TRBV28
CDR3 protein: ASTRDRESPLH

V gene: TRBV19
CDR3 protein: ASSMGVWTEAF

V gene: TRBV2
CDR3 protein: ASSTTGSRPTDTQY

V gene: TRBV7-9
CDR3 protein: ASSPGHFGYT

V gene: TRBV7-9
CDR3 protein: ASRRTGTGDTDTQY

V gene: TRBV6-8
CDR3 protein: ASSTPSGTDTQY

V gene: TRBV4-3
CDR3 protein: ASSQDRSGATRDEQY

V gene: TRBV10-1
CDR3 protein: ASSAGQDYNEQF

V gene: TRBV5-6
CDR3 protein: ASSAGTPYEQY

V gene: TRBV5-5
CDR3 protein: ASSSTGERNEQF

V gene: TRBV6-4
CDR3 protein: ASSEVAGGSTDTQY

V gene: TRBV6-6
CDR3 protein: ASSYPDRVQETQY

V gene: TRBV2
CDR3 protein: ASSEAGGSYEQY

V gene: TRBV9
CDR3 protein: ASMGTGELF

V gene: TRBV4-3
CDR3 protein: ASSQEAGNFEQY

V gene: TRBV15
CDR3 protein: ATSRRDRSTEAF

V gene: TRBV5-5
CDR3 protein: ASSFSGRATDTQY